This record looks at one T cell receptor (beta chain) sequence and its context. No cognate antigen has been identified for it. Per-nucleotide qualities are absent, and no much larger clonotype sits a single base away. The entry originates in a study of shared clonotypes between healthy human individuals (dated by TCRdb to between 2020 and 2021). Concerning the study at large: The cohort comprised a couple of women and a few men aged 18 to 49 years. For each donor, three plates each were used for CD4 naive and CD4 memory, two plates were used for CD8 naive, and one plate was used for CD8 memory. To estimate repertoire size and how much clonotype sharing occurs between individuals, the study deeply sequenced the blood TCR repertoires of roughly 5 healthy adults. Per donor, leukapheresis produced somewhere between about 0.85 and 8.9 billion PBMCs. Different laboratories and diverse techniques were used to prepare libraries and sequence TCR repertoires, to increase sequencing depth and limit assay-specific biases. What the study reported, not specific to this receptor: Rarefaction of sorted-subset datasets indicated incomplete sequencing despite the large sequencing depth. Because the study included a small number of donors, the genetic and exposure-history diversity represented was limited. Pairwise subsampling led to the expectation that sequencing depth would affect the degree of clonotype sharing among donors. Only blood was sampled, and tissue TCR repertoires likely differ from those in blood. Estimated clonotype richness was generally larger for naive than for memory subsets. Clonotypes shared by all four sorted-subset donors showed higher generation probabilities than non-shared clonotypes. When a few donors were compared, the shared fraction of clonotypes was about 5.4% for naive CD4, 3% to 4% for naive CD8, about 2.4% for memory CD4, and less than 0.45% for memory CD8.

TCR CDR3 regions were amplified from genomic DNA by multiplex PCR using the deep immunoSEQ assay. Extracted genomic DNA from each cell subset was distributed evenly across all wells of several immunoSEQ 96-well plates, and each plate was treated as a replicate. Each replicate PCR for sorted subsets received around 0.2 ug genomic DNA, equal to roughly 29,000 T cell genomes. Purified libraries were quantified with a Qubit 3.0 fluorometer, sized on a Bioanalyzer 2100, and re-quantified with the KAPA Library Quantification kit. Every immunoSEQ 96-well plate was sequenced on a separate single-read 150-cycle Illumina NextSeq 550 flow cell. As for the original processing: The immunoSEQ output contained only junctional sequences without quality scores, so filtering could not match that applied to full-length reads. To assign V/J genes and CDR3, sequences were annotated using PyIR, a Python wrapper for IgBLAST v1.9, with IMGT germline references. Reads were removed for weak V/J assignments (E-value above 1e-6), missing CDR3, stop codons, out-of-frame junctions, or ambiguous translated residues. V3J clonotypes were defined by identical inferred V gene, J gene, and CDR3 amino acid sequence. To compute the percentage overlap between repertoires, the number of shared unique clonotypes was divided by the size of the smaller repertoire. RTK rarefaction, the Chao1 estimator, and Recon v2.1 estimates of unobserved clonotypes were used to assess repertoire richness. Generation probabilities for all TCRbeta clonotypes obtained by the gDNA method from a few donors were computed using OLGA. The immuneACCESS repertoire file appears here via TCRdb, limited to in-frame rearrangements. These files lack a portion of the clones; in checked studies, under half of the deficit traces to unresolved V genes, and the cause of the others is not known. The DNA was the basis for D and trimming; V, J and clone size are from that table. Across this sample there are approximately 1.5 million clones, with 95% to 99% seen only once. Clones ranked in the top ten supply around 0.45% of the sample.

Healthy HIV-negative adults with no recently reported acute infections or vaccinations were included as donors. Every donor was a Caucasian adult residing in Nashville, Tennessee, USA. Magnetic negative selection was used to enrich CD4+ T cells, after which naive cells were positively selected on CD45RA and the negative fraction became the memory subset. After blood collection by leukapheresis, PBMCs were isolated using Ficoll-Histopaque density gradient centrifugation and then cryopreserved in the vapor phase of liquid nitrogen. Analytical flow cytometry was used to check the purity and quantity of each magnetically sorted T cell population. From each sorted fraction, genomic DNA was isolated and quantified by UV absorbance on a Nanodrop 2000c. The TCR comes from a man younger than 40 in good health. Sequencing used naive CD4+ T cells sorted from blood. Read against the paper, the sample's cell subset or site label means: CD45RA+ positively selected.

The CDR3 protein is CAITDVGLRDEQYF. The DNA reads as follows: TGTGCCATAACCGACGTGGGACTTAGGGACGAGCAGTACTTC. The chain couples TRBV10-3 to TRBJ2-7; a weak D assignment points to TRBD2 (6 bases agree). From the cysteine through the phenylalanine, the CDR3 covers 14 amino acids. Solely the CDR3 DNA is kept, with 42 bases framed from the first base. Trimming removed 9 bases from V and 5 bases from J, leaving 20 bases between the germline ends. From the germline V gene, CDR1 is ENHRY and CDR2 is SYGVKD.